Listed here are 4 T cell receptor beta chains from one sample, sequenced in a study of T-cell reconstitution after alpha-beta-depleted transplantation in children. Preparing the TCRbeta library involved the use of unique molecular identifiers. Via MiXCR, TCRdb re-called the PCR reads, giving one row per CDR3 protein. The data contain roughly 420,000 distinct CDR3 sequences, roughly 16% of them singletons. Specimen: PBMCs, mostly from graft donor cells, collected 360 days after TCRalphabeta/CD19-depleted stem cell transplant. All receptors come from a boy in the first two years of life who had a stem cell transplant for Wiskott-Aldrich syndrome, so the T cells may come from the graft donor.

This clonotype appeared a few times. J is TRBJ2-3 and V is TRBV5-1; 10 bases are a match to TRBD2. In germline, CDR1 is SGHRS, CDR2 YFSETQ. The CDR3 loop spans 16 amino acids. Trimming removed 4 bases from V and 6 bases from J; junction bases left unmatched: 11. The CDR3 bases are TGCGCCAGCAGCCCCCGGGGGAGCGGGGGGGCGGATACGCAGTATTTT. It translates to CASSPRGSGGADTQYF.

This clonotype was counted between two and nine times. The genes are TRBV3-1 and TRBJ2-5; D unresolved. CDR3 length equals 14 residues. Trimming removed 6 bases at V and 1 base at J, with 12 bases between. The V gene's germline CDR1 is LGHDT and CDR2 YNNKEL (reference sequence). The CDR3 DNA sequence: TGTGCCAGCAGAGTCTCAGCGTCCCAAGAGACCCAGTACTTC. It codes for CASRVSASQETQYF.

The V call is TRBV10-3, the J call TRBJ2-3; 8 nucleotides align to TRBD1. The length of the CDR3 is 14 residues. Germline CDR1 ENHRY, CDR2 SYGVKD. Trimming cost V 4 bases and J 4 bases; bases outside gene matches: 4. As DNA, the CDR3 is TGTGCCATCAGTGGTGGACAGGGCTCAGATACGCAGTATTTT. It specifies CAISGGQGSDTQYF.

CDR3 sequence: CASQPGQGSDTQYF. CDR3 bases: TGCGCCAGCCAACCGGGACAGGGATCAGATACGCAGTATTTT. V gene TRBV5-1 combines with J gene TRBJ2-3; the match to TRBD1 covers 9 bases. CDR3 length equals 14 residues. V was pared by 7 bases and J by 4 bases, with 7 bases of the junction left unmatched. Germline values: CDR1 SGHRS, CDR2 YFSETQ.